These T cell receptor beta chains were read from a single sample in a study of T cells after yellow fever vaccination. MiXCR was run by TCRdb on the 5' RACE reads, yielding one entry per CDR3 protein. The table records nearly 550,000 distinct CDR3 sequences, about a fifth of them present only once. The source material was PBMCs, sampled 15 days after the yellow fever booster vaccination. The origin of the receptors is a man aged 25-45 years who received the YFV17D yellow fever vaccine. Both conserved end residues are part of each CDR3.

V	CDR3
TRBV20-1	CSALLPVNPDEQYF
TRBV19	CASSPRQVNEQFF
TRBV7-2	CASSYGASQETQYF
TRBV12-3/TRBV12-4	CASSSERVGTDTQYF
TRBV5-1	CASSLGNSFDEKLFF
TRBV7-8	CASRPRGGSNEQYF
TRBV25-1	CASSEWPGYEQYF
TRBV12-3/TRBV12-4	CASSSRGSGNTIYF
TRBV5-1	CASSLGEQARYYNEQFF
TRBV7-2	CASSLGTSGRTGELFF
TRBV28	CASSLSGDLRRTDTQYF
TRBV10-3	CATLRGANYGYTF
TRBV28	CATLAGIEGTDTQYF
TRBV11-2	CASTPEASQRDTQYF
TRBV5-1	CASSTAGGENIQYF
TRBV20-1	CSARGLAGVETQYF
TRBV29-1	CSVGLAGLTLF
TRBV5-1	CASGKTGTDGNEQFF
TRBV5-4	CASSARTSGISDTQYF
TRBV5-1	CASSLNTGEQFF
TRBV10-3	CAIRPSNTEAFF
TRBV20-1	CSAKDSSTAGELFF
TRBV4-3	CASSHLLVGGADTQYF
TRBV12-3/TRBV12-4	CASSDLIFEQYF
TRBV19	CATQGTFGSNGYTF
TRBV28	CASSLRDRGETSGREWETQYF
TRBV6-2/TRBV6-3	CASCTTGIYYNEQFF
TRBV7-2	CASSLAPGTGSEQYF
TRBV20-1	CSAREGLAGELFF
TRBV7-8	CASSSGGGSYGYTF
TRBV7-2	CASSFRGIGDTQYF
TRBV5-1	CASSFPFGLASTDTQYF
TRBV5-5	CASSSSPGGYNSPLHF
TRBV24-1	CARTGTLDIQYF
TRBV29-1	CSASIYEQYF
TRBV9	CASSVLASGTDEQYF
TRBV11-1	CASSLVVLQGLAAVNEQFF
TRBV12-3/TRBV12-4	CASSLALGNYEQYF
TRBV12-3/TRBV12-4	CASSHRSKGQVFF